These T cell receptor beta chains were read from a single sample in a study of T cell responses to AZD1222 COVID-19 vaccine. This table comes from immunoSEQ multiplex PCR, and its TCRdb copy is limited to in-frame clones, with some not included. The sample gives 150,000 to 200,000 clones, about 90% of which show up once; 1.3% is in the top ten. Material: peripheral blood, obtained 28 days after the second AZD1222 dose. The receptors originated from an adult who received the AZD1222 COVID-19 vaccine. The CDR3 runs from the conserved cysteine through the conserved F or W. The D gene is left open where the match is weak. The listing skips clone size in some rows; elsewhere it reads once, few, many or a size class.

>TRBV6-2/TRBV6-3|TRBJ2-1|.|.
CASSFSTRELRGHNEQFF
TGTGCCAGCAGTTTCTCTACTCGGGAGCTTCGGGGCCACAATGAGCAGTTCTTC
>TRBV19|TRBJ2-2|.|.
CASSIPAGTGELFF
TGTGCCAGTAGTATCCCGGCGGGCACCGGGGAGCTGTTTTTT
>TRBV4-1|TRBJ1-2|.|TRBD1
CASSHARQGQNYGYTF
TGCGCCAGCAGCCATGCTAGACAGGGCCAAAACTATGGCTACACCTTC
>TRBV11-1|TRBJ2-1|.|.
CASSRRSGGYNEQFF
TGTGCCAGCAGCCGACGGAGCGGAGGGTACAATGAGCAGTTCTTC
>TRBV7-2|TRBJ2-5|.|TRBD1
CASSPRTGLETQYF
TGTGCCAGCAGCCCGCGGACAGGGTTAGAGACCCAGTACTTC
>TRBV28|TRBJ1-5|.|.
CASRPQGFNQPQHF
TGTGCCAGCAGGCCTCAGGGCTTCAATCAGCCCCAGCATTTT
>TRBV30|TRBJ1-2|.|.
CAWRDLTKIKYGYTF
TGTGCCTGGAGGGATTTAACCAAGATTAAATATGGCTACACCTTC
>TRBV28|TRBJ1-5|.|.
CASSLGTLNQPQHF
TGTGCCAGCAGTCTCGGGACTCTCAATCAGCCCCAGCATTTT
>TRBV6-2/TRBV6-3|TRBJ2-7|.|TRBD2
CASSRTSGSSYEQYF
TGTGCCAGCAGTCGGACTAGCGGCAGCTCCTACGAGCAGTACTTC
>TRBV2|TRBJ2-3|.|TRBD1
CASSEGLTGMGTDTQYF
TGTGCCAGCAGCGAGGGGCTGACAGGGATGGGCACAGATACGCAGTATTTT
>TRBV6-6|TRBJ2-3|.|TRBD1
CASSRDRSSGTQYF
TGTGCCAGCAGCCGGGACAGGAGTTCTGGTACGCAGTATTTT
>TRBV7-2|TRBJ2-7|.|.
CASSLGLASSYEQYF
TGTGCCAGCAGCTTAGGGTTAGCCTCCTCCTACGAGCAGTACTTC
>TRBV4-2|TRBJ1-1|.|.
CASSQEGWGTEAFF
TGTGCCAGCAGCCAAGAGGGGTGGGGCACTGAAGCTTTCTTT
>TRBV29-1|TRBJ1-2|.|.
CSVVSDSYGYTF
TGCAGCGTTGTGTCGGACAGCTATGGCTACACCTTC
>TRBV7-2|TRBJ2-7|.|TRBD1
CASSLGTGWPEQYF
TGTGCCAGCAGCCTCGGGACAGGGTGGCCCGAGCAGTACTTC
>TRBV6-5|TRBJ2-7|.|.
CASRAVEGPPYEQYF
TGTGCCAGCAGGGCTGTTGAGGGCCCCCCCTACGAGCAGTACTTC
>TRBV25-1|TRBJ1-5|.|.
CASSEGNQPQHF
TGTGCCAGCAGTGAGGGGAATCAGCCCCAGCATTTT
>TRBV7-2|TRBJ2-2|.|.
CASSLSGPSLGGELFF
TGTGCCAGCAGCTTATCAGGTCCCTCCCTGGGCGGGGAGCTGTTTTTT
>TRBV28|TRBJ1-1|.|.
CASGSSNTEAFF
TGTGCCAGCGGTAGCTCGAACACTGAAGCTTTCTTT
>TRBV25-1|TRBJ1-1|.|.
CASSGGRAEAFF
TGTGCCAGCAGTGGGGGACGGGCTGAAGCTTTCTTT
>TRBV3-1/TRBV3-2|TRBJ1-3|.|.
CASSQVQKTIYF
TGTGCCAGCAGCCAAGTACAAAAGACCATATATTTT
>TRBV29-1|TRBJ1-2|.|TRBD1
CSVVFGPTGAGGSYGYTF
TGCAGCGTTGTATTTGGCCCCACAGGGGCGGGGGGGAGCTATGGCTACACCTTC
>TRBV6-5|TRBJ2-7|.|.
CASSPTKAGTEQYF
TGTGCCAGCAGCCCCACCAAAGCGGGTACAGAGCAGTACTTC
>TRBV7-2|TRBJ2-3|.|TRBD2
CASSTTRGVTDTQYF
TGTGCCAGCAGCACCACGCGGGGGGTCACAGATACGCAGTATTTT
>TRBV5-6|TRBJ1-5|.|.
CASSYTWGRNQPQHF
TGTGCCAGCAGCTATACATGGGGTCGCAATCAGCCCCAGCATTTT
>TRBV3-1/TRBV3-2|TRBJ1-1|.|.
CASSQDGAYGAFF
TGTGCCAGCAGCCAAGACGGGGCCTACGGAGCTTTCTTT
>TRBV11-2|TRBJ2-3|.|.
CASSLDGGRTDTQYF
TGTGCCAGCAGCCTCGACGGGGGGCGCACAGATACGCAGTATTTT
>TRBV30|TRBJ1-1|.|.
CAWSADLGNTEAFF
TGTGCCTGGAGCGCTGACCTGGGAAACACTGAAGCTTTCTTT
>TRBV15|TRBJ2-1|few|.
CATSAGQEYNEQFF
TGTGCCACCAGCGCCGGGCAGGAGTACAATGAGCAGTTCTTC
>TRBV4-1|TRBJ1-2|.|.
CASSQDTTGYGYTF
TGCGCCAGCAGCCAAGATACAACAGGCTATGGCTACACCTTC
>TRBV20-1|TRBJ2-5|.|.
CSASSENPGETQYF
TGCAGTGCTAGTAGCGAAAACCCGGGGGAGACCCAGTACTTC
>TRBV14|TRBJ2-3|.|.
CASSPIFIPDTQYF
TGTGCCAGCAGCCCTATTTTCATTCCAGATACGCAGTATTTT
>TRBV24-1|TRBJ1-4|.|.
CATSDPVGKLFF
TGTGCCACCAGTGACCCAGTTGGGAAACTGTTTTTT
>TRBV4-2|TRBJ2-1|.|TRBD2
CASSQELAGGDLSYNEQFF
TGTGCCAGCAGCCAAGAACTAGCGGGAGGCGACCTCTCCTACAATGAGCAGTTCTTC
>TRBV7-9|TRBJ2-5|.|.
CASSAGLKTQYF
TGTGCCAGCTCGGCAGGGTTAAAGACCCAGTACTTC
>TRBV28|TRBJ1-5|.|.
CASSLTGAEKPQHF
TGTGCCAGCAGCCTCACGGGGGCGGAGAAGCCCCAGCATTTT
>TRBV5-1|TRBJ2-5|.|.
CASSLEGTGRQETQYF
TGCGCCAGCAGCTTGGAAGGGACTGGCCGTCAAGAGACCCAGTACTTC
>TRBV6-5|TRBJ2-7|.|.
CASSLNGAYEQYF
TGTGCCAGCAGTTTAAACGGGGCCTACGAGCAGTACTTC
>TRBV30|TRBJ2-7|.|.
CAWTLGATYEQYF
TGTGCCTGGACCCTGGGGGCTACCTACGAGCAGTACTTC
>TRBV27|TRBJ2-7|.|TRBD1
CASSSRDRVSEQYF
TGTGCCAGCAGTTCCCGGGACAGGGTAAGCGAGCAGTACTTC
>TRBV20-1|TRBJ2-1|.|TRBD1
CSASPGTGSYNEQFF
TGCAGTGCCAGTCCCGGGACAGGGTCGTACAATGAGCAGTTCTTC
>TRBV2|TRBJ1-1|.|TRBD1
CASSGGDSGFYEAFF
TGTGCCAGCAGTGGGGGGGACAGCGGGTTTTATGAAGCTTTCTTT
>TRBV19|TRBJ2-2|.|.
CASSINAGIGELFF
TGTGCCAGTAGTATAAACGCGGGTATCGGGGAGCTGTTTTTT
>TRBV6-6|TRBJ1-1|.|.
CASIHRPWGAGTEAFF
TGTGCCAGCATTCACCGTCCTTGGGGGGCCGGTACTGAAGCTTTCTTT
>TRBV10-3|TRBJ2-7|.|.
CAISESHEQYF
TGTGCCATCAGTGAGTCGCACGAGCAGTACTTC
>TRBV4-1|TRBJ1-2|.|TRBD1
CASSPDRGSTGRQGYTF
TGCGCCAGCAGCCCGGACAGGGGAAGCACGGGGCGTCAAGGCTACACCTTC
>TRBV6-2/TRBV6-3|TRBJ2-5|.|.
CASSYSGEKETQYF
TGTGCCAGCAGTTACTCAGGGGAAAAAGAGACCCAGTACTTC
>TRBV27|TRBJ2-7|.|.
CASSRGSYEQYF
TGTGCCAGCAGTCGGGGCTCCTACGAGCAGTACTTC